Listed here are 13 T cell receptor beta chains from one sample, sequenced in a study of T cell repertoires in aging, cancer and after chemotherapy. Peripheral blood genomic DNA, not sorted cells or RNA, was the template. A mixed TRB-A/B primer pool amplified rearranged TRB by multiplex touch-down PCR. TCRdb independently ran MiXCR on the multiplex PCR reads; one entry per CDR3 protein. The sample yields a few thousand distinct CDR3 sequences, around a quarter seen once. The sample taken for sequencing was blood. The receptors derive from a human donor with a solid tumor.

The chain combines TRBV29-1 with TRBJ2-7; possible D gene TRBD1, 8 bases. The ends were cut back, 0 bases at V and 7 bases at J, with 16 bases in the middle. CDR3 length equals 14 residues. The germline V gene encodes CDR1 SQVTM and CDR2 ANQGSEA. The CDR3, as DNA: TGCAGCGTTGAAGACCCAAACAGGGGGGGGGAGCAGTACTTC. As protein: CSVEDPNRGGEQYF.

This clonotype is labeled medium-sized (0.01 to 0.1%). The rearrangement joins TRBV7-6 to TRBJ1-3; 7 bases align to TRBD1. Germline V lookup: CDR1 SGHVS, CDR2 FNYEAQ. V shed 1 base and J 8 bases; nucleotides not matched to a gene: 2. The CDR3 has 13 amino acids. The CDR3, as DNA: TGTGCCAGCAGCTTAGGACAGGGCGACACCATATATTTT. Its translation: CASSLGQGDTIYF. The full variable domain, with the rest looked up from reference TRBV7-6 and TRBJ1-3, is GAGVSQSPRYKVTKRGQDVALRCDPISGHVSLYWYRQALGQGPEFLTYFNYEAQQDKSGLPNDRFSAERPEGSISTLTIQRTEQRDSAMYRCASSLGQGDTIYFGEGSWLTVV.

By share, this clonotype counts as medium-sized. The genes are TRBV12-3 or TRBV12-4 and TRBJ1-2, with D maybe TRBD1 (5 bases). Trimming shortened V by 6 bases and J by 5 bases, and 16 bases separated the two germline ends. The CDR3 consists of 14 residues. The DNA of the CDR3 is TGTGCCAGCAGCTCGGGACCGGGATGGTATGGCTACACCTTC. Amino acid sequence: CASSSGPGWYGYTF.

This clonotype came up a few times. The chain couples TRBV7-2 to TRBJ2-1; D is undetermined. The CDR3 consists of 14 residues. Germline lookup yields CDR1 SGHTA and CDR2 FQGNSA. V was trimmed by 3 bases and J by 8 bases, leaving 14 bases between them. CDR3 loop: CASSFSFGFDEQFF. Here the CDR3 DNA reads TGTGCCAGCAGCTTCTCATTTGGGTTCGATGAGCAGTTCTTC. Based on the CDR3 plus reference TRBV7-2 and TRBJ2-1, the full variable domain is GAGVSQSPSNKVTEKGKDVELRCDPISGHTALYWYRQSLGQGLEFLIYFQGNSAPDKSGLPSDRFSAERTGGSVSTLTIQRTQQEDSAVYLCASSFSFGFDEQFFGPGTRLTVL.

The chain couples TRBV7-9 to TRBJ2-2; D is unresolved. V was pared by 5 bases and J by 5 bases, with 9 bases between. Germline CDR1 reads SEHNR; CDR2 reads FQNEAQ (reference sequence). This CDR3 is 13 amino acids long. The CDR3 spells CASSKLETGELFF. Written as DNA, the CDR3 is TGTGCCAGCAGCAAACTGGAAACCGGGGAGCTGTTTTTT.

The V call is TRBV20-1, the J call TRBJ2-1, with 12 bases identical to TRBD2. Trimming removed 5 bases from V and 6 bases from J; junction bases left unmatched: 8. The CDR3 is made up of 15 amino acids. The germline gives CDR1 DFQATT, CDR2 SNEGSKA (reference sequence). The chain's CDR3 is CSAGILAGGLNEQFF. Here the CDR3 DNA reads TGCAGTGCTGGAATTCTAGCGGGGGGGCTCAATGAGCAGTTCTTC.

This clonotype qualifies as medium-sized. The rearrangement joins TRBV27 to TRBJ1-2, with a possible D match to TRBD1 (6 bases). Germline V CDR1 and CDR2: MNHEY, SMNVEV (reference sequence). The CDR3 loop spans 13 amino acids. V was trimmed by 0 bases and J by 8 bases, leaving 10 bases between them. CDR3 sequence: CASSLSLGGGYTF. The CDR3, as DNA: TGTGCCAGCAGTTTATCGCTTGGGGGCGGCTACACCTTC.

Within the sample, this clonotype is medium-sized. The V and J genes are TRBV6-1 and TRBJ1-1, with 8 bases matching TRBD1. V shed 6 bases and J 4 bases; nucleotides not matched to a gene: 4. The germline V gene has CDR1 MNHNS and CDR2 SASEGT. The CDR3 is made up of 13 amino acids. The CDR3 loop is CASRDRAFTEAFF. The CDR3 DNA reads TGTGCCAGCAGGGACAGGGCCTTCACTGAAGCTTTCTTT.

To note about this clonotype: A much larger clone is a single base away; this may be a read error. CDR3: CAGRQGENLPLHF. As DNA, the CDR3 is TGTGCCGGGAGACAGGGGGAGAATTTACCCCTCCACTTT. This sequence joins TRBV6-5 and TRBJ1-6, with 9 bases matching TRBD1. This CDR3 region has 13 residues. The germline V gene has CDR1 MNHEY and CDR2 SVGAGI.

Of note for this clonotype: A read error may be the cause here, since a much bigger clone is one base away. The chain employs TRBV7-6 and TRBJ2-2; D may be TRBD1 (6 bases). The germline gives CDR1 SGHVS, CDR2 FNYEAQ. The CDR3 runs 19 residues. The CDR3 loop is CASSSQQQGWGWDTGDLFF. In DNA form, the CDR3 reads TGTGCCAGCAGCTCCCAGCAACAGGGATGGGGATGGGACACCGGGGACCTGTTTTTT.

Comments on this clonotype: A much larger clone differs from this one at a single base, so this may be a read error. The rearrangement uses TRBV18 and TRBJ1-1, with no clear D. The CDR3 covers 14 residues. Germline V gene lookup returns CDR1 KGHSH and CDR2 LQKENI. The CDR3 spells CTSSPLQEGTEAFF. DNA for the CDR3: TGTACCAGCTCACCACTTCAGGAGGGCACTGAAGCTTTCTTT.

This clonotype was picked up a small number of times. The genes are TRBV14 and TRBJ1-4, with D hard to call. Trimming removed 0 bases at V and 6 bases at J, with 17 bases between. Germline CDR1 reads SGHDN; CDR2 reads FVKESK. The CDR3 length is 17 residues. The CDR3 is CASSQDRGGPKYEKLFF. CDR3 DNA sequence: TGTGCCAGCAGCCAAGATCGCGGAGGACCCAAGTATGAAAAACTGTTTTTT.

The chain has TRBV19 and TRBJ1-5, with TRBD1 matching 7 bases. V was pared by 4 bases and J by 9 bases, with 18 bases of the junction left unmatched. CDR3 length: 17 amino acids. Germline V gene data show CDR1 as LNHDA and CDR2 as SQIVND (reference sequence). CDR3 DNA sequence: TGTGCCAGTAGTACCGAGGACAGGCGAGGCAATCAGCCGCCCCAGCATTTT. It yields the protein CASSTEDRRGNQPPQHF.